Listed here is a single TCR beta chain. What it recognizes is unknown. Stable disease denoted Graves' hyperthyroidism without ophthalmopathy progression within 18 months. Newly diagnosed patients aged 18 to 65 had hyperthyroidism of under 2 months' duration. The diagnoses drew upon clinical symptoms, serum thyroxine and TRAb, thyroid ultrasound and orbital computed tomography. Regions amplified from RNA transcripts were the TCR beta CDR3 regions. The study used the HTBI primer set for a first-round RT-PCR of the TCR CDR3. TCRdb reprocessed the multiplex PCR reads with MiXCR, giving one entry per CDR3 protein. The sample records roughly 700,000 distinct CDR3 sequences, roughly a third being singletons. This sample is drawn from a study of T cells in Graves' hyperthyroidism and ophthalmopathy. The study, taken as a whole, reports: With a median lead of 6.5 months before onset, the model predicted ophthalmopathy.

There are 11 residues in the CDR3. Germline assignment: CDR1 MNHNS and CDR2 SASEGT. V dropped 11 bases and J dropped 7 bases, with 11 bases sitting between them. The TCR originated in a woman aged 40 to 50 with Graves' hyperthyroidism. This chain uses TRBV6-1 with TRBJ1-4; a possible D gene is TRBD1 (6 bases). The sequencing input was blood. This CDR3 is CAARGGEKLFF. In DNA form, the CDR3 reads TGTGCCGCCAGGGGTGGTGAAAAACTGTTTTTT.